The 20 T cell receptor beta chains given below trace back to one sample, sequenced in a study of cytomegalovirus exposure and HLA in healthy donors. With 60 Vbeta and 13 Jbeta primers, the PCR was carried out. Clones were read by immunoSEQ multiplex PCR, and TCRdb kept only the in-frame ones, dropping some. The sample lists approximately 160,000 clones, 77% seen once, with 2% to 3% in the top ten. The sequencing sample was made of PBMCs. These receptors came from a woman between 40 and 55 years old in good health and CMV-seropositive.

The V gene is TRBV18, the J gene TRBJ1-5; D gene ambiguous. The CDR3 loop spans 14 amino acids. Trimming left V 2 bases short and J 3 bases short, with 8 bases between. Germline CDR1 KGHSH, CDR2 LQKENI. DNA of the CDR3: TGTGCCAGCTCACCAGGCCAGATCAATCAGCCCCAGCATTTT. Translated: CASSPGQINQPQHF.

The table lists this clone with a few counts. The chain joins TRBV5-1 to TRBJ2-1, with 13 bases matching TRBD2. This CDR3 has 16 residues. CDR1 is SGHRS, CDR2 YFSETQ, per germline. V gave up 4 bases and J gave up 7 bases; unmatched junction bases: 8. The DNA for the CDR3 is TGCGCCAGCAGCGAAGCACTAGCGGGGGGGCGAAATGAGCAGTTCTTC. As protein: CASSEALAGGRNEQFF.

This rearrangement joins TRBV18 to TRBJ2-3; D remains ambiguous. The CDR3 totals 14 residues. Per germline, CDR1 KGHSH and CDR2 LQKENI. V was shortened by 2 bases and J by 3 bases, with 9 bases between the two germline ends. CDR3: CASSPISLTDTQYF. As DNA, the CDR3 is TGTGCCAGCTCACCAATATCCCTGACAGATACGCAGTATTTT. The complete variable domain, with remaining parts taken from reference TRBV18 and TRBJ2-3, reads NAGVMQNPRHLVRRRGQEARLRCSPMKGHSHVYWYRQLPEEGLKFMVYLQKENIIDESGMPKERFSAEFPKEGPSILRIQQVVRGDSAAYFCASSPISLTDTQYFGPGTRLTVL.

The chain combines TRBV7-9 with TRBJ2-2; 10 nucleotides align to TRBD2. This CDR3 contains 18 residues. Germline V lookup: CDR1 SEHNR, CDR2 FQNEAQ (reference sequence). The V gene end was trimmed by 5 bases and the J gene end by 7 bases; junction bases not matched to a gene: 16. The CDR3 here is CASSPVVASGSFGGELFF. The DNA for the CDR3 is TGTGCCAGCAGCCCCGTTGTTGCTAGCGGGAGTTTTGGCGGGGAGCTGTTTTTT.

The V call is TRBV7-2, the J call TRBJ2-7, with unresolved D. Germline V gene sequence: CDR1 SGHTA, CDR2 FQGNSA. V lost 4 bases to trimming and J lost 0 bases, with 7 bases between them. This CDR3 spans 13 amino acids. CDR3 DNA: TGTGCCAGCAGCTCCGGGTCCTCCTACGAGCAGTACTTC. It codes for CASSSGSSYEQYF.

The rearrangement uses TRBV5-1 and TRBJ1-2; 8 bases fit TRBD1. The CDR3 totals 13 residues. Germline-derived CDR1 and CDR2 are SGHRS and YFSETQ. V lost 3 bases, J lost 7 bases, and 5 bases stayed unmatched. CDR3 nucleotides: TGCGCCAGCAGCTCGACAGGGGCCGCTGGCTACACCTTC. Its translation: CASSSTGAAGYTF.

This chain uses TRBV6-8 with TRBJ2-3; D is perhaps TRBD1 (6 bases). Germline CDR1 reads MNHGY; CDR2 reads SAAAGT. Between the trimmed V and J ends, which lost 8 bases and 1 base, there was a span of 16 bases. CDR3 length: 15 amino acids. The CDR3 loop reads CASARAGECTDTQYF. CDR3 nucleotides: TGTGCCAGCGCACGCGCAGGGGAATGCACAGATACGCAGTATTTT.

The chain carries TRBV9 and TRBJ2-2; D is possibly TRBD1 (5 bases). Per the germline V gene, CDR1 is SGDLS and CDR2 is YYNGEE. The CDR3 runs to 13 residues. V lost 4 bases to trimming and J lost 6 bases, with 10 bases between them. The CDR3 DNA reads TGTGCCAGCAGCCCCCCCAGGGCCGGGGAGCTGTTTTTT. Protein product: CASSPPRAGELFF.

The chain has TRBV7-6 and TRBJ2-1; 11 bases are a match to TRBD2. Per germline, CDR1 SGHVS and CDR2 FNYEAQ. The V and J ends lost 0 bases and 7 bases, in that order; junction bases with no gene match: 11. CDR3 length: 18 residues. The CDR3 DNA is TGTGCCAGCAGCTTAGCGCCATTTGGGACTAGCGGCGAAAATGAGCAGTTCTTC. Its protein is CASSLAPFGTSGENEQFF.

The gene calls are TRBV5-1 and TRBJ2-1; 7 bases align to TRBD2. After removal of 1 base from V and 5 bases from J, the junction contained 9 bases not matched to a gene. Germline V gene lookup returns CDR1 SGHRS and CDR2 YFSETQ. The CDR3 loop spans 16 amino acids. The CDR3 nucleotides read TGCGCCAGCAGCTTGTACCGAGCGGGGAGTCACAATGAGCAGTTCTTC. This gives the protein CASSLYRAGSHNEQFF.

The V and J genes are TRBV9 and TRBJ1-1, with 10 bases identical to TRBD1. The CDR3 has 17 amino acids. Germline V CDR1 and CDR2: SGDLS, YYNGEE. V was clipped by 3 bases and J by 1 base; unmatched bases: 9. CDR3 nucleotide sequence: TGTGCCAGCAGCGCCTCGGACAGGGGGGAGAAGAACACTGAAGCTTTCTTT. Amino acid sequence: CASSASDRGEKNTEAFF.

The CDR3 region is CASSRTELINSPLHF. CDR3 coding DNA: TGTGCCAGCAGTCGGACAGAGTTAATTAATTCACCCCTCCACTTT. J is TRBJ1-6 and V is TRBV6-5; D is perhaps TRBD1 (6 bases). V was clipped by 5 bases and J by 6 bases, with 14 bases between them. CDR3 length: 15 amino acids. Per the germline V gene, CDR1 is MNHEY and CDR2 is SVGAGI.

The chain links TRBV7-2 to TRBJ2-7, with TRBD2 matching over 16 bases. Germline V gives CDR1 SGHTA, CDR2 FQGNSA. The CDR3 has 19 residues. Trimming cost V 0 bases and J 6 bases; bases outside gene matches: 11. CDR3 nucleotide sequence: TGTGCCAGCAGCTTAGCGACCGGGACTAGCGGGGGGGCGGCAGGCGAGCAGTACTTC. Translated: CASSLATGTSGGAAGEQYF.

This chain's CDR3 is CASSKTGGNQPQHF. CDR3 DNA: TGTGCCAGTAGTAAGACAGGGGGCAATCAGCCCCAGCATTTT. The chain joins TRBV19 to TRBJ1-5, with 8 bases fitting TRBD1. There are 14 residues in the CDR3. With 4 bases clipped from V and 2 bases from J, the junction kept 1 base outside the gene matches. Germline CDR1 LNHDA, CDR2 SQIVND (reference sequence).

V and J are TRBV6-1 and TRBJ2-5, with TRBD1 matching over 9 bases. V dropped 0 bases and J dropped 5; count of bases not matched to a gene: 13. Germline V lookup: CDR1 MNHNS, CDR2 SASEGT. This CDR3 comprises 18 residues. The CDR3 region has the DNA TGTGCCAGCAGTGAAGCTACAGCCTACAGGGGGCCAGGGGAGACCCAGTACTTC. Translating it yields CASSEATAYRGPGETQYF.

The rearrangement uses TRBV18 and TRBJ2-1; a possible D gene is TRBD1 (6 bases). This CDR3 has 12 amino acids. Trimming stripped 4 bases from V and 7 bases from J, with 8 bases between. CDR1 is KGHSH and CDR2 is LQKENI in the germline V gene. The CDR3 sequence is CASSLQGNEQFF. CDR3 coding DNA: TGTGCCAGCTCACTACAGGGAAATGAGCAGTTCTTC.

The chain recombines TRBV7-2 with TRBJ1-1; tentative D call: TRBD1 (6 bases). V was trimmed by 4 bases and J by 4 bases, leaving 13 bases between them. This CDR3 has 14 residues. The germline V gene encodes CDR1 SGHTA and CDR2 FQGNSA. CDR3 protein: CASSSAGARTEAFF. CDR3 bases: TGTGCCAGCAGCTCAGCAGGGGCCCGCACTGAAGCTTTCTTT.

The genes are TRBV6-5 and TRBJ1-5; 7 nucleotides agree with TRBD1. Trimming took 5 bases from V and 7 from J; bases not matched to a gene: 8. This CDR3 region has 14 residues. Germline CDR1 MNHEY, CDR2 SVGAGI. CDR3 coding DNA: TGTGCCAGCAGTGAAGGGGGCCTTAGGCAGCCCCAGCATTTT. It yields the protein CASSEGGLRQPQHF.

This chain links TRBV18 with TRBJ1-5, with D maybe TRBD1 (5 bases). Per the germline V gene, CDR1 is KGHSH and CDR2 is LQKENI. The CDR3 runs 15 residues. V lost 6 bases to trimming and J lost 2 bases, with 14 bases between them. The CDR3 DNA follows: TGTGCCAGCTCCCTCACAGGAATCGGCAATCAGCCCCAGCATTTT. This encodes CASSLTGIGNQPQHF.

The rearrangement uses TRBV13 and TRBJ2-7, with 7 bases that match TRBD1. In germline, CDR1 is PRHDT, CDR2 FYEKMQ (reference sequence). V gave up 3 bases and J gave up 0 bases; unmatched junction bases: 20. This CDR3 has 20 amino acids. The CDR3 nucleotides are TGTGCCAGCAGCTTCTTGGTAGATGGTCGTTCCAGGGGGACCTCCTACGAGCAGTACTTC. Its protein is CASSFLVDGRSRGTSYEQYF.